This T cell receptor beta chain is from a study of T cells after yellow fever vaccination. In regard to this clonotype: The antigen is not known.

Study findings and constraints: Booster sampling recovered most clones from primary vaccination (approximately 96% CD4, around 90% CD8). Across the CD4 and CD8 compartments, a small share of clonotypes was present in both.

TCRdb re-analysed the 5' RACE reads in MiXCR, keeping a single row per CDR3 protein. The sample contains fewer than 450,000 distinct CDR3 sequences, around 8.1% of which appear only once. Germline CDR1 and CDR2: LGHDT and YNNKEL (reference sequence). The junction had 6 bases not matched to a gene; V was cut back by 0 bases and J by 4 bases. The CDR3 loop spans 16 amino acids. The starting material was PBMCs, obtained about 41 days after the first yellow fever vaccination. V and J are TRBV3-1 and TRBJ2-7, with 10 bases lining up with TRBD1. The sequence came from a man younger than 35 who received the YFV17D yellow fever vaccine. The CDR3 bases are TGTGCCAGCAGCCAAGATTATTGGGACAGGGGATACGAGCAGTACTTC. Translation: CASSQDYWDRGYEQYF.